The clone carrying this TCR beta chain was seen once. Germline CDR1 is SQVTM and CDR2 is ANQGSEA. V was cut by 3 bases and J by 3 bases, with 8 bases left in between. The CDR3 totals 12 residues. The sample is drawn from a study of blood T cell repertoires in COVID-19. About the research overall: Samples representing acute and convalescent COVID-19 were sourced from the United States, Italy and Spain. PBMCs, B-cell-depleted T cells, or T cells provided the cDNA or gDNA that made up the material.

Under the authors' procedure: Amplification of reference gene primers was used by the study to estimate nucleated cell counts. The assay was immunoSEQ multiplex PCR, and TCRdb's table has in-frame clones only and misses some. That table is the source of V, J and clone size, and D and trimming were worked out from the DNA. This repertoire shows about 96,000 clones, less than 85% found once; its top ten account for 17%. The rearrangement uses TRBV29-1 and TRBJ1-2; D not resolved. What was sequenced was peripheral blood. This TCR came from an older woman with acute or convalescent COVID-19. The chain's CDR3 is CSVESQDYGYTF. The DNA for the CDR3 is TGCAGCGTTGAGAGTCAGGACTATGGCTACACCTTC.